The T cell receptor (beta chain) described here comes from a study of shared clonotypes between healthy human individuals. As regards this clone: What it binds is not known.

Splitting of CD4+ cells produced CD45RA+ naive and CD45RA-negative memory subsets. Original processing methods: ImmunoSEQ sequences covered only the junction and lacked quality scores; filtering therefore differed. Sequencing was performed with immunoSEQ multiplex PCR; in TCRdb, only in-frame clones are kept and a portion is missing. That table gives V, J and clone size, and the DNA gave D and trimming. The sample records nearly 1 million clones, roughly 72% being singletons. The CDR3 loop spans 16 amino acids. Germline CDR1 SQVTM, CDR2 ANQGSEA. Germline trimming cut 0 bases from V and 4 bases from J; bases unmatched to any gene: 6. Study-wide results and caveats: Expectations were that clonotype sharing among donors would be affected by sequencing depth. Limited genetic and exposure-history diversity came from having few donors.

What was sequenced was memory CD4+ T cells sorted from blood. Subset in this sample: CD45RA-negative fraction. The receptor was isolated from a man aged 18 to 30 in good health. The V and J genes are TRBV29-1 and TRBJ2-1; 10 bases match TRBD2. CDR3 DNA: TGCAGCGTTGAAGATCTTACTAGCGGGGATTACAATGAGCAGTTCTTC. Translating it yields CSVEDLTSGDYNEQFF.